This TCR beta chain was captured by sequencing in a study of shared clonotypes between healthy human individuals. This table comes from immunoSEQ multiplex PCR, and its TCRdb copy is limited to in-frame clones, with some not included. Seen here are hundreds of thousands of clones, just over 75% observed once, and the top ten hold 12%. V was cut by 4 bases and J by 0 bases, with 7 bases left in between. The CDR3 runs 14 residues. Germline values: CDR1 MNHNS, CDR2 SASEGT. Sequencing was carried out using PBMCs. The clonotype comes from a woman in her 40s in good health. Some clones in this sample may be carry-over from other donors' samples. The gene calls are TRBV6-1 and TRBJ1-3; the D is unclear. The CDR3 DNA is TGTGCCAGCAGTGCCGGATTCTCTGGAAACACCATATATTTT. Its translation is CASSAGFSGNTIYF.